This passage covers 7 T cell receptor beta chains from one sample sequenced in a study of T-cell reconstitution after alpha-beta-depleted transplantation in children. Unique molecular identifiers were built into the TCRbeta library. MiXCR was run by TCRdb on the PCR reads, yielding one entry per CDR3 protein. Counted here are just under 550,000 distinct CDR3 sequences, around 17% occurring once; the ten biggest clones make up less than 4%. Sequences were derived from PBMCs from the stem cell graft donor, sampled from the stem cell graft. All receptors derive from a human donor who donated a stem cell graft to a child with acute lymphoblastic leukemia.

Many counts were recorded for this clonotype. J is TRBJ2-7 and V is TRBV4-2; a weak D match, TRBD2 (6 bases). Germline V gene lookup returns CDR1 LGHNA and CDR2 YNFKEQ. The V end lost 4 bases, the J end lost 0 bases, and 13 bases lay between the germline ends. The CDR3 has 15 residues. This chain's CDR3 is CASSLGLRSSYEQYF. The CDR3 DNA reads TGTGCCAGCAGCCTGGGACTTCGGAGCTCCTACGAGCAGTACTTC.

The CDR3 DNA follows: TGTGCCAGCAGCTTAGAAGGTACGGGGACAGGGCGGCATGAGCAGTTCTTC. It translates to CASSLEGTGTGRHEQFF. The genes are TRBV11-2 and TRBJ2-1; 9 bases are a match to TRBD1. The germline V gene encodes CDR1 SGHAT and CDR2 FQNNGV. Unmatched junction bases numbered 11, after V lost 0 bases and J lost 8 bases. The CDR3 consists of 17 residues.

The rearrangement uses TRBV18 and TRBJ2-2, with D possibly matching TRBD1 (6 bases). Germline CDR1 KGHSH, CDR2 LQKENI. This CDR3 contains 17 residues. V was pared by 4 bases and J by 0 bases, with 15 bases between. The CDR3 coding sequence is TGTGCCAGCTCACTTATCGCCGGGACAACGAACACCGGGGAGCTGTTTTTT. Protein sequence: CASSLIAGTTNTGELFF.

The rearrangement joins TRBV12-3 or TRBV12-4 to TRBJ1-4; the D gene is possibly TRBD1 (6 bases). Deletions cut 1 base from V and 4 bases from J, with 10 bases between. The CDR3 runs to 15 residues. The DNA for the CDR3 is TGTGCCAGCAGTTTAGGGGGACACCTTAATGAAAAACTGTTTTTT. Protein: CASSLGGHLNEKLFF.

The table lists this clonotype with a few counts. The chain couples TRBV5-1 to TRBJ2-1, with 13 bases aligning to TRBD2. The CDR3 sequence is 22 residues long. J was trimmed by 1 base and V by 0 bases; bases with no gene match: 16. The germline V gene has CDR1 SGHRS and CDR2 YFSETQ. The CDR3 reads CASSLVPLSGLAGDRSYNEQFF. As DNA, the CDR3 is TGCGCCAGCAGCTTGGTCCCACTATCCGGACTAGCGGGAGATAGGTCCTACAATGAGCAGTTCTTC.

This chain links TRBV30 with TRBJ1-2; D gene unclear. Per the germline V gene, CDR1 is GTSNPN and CDR2 is SVGIG (reference sequence). V dropped 7 bases and J dropped 7 bases, with 4 bases sitting between them. This CDR3 spans 8 amino acids. The CDR3 DNA sequence: TGTGCCTTCGGTGGCTACACCTTC. Its protein product is CAFGGYTF. Supplemented by reference TRBV30 and TRBJ1-2, the full variable domain reads SQTIHQWPATLVQPVGSPLSLECTVEGTSNPNLYWYRQAAGRGLQLLFYSVGIGQISSEVPQNLSASRPQDRQFILSSKKLLLSDSGFYLCAFGGYTFGSGTRLTVV.

This chain links TRBV11-1 with TRBJ2-1; no firm D call. The germline V gene encodes CDR1 SGHAT and CDR2 FQDESV (reference sequence). This CDR3 is built from 17 residues. The germline V and J ends were trimmed by 1 base and 0 bases, with 13 bases remaining between them. The CDR3 region has the DNA TGTGCCAGCAGCTTAGGGCTAAGTAGTGCCTCCTACAATGAGCAGTTCTTC. This codes for CASSLGLSSASYNEQFF.